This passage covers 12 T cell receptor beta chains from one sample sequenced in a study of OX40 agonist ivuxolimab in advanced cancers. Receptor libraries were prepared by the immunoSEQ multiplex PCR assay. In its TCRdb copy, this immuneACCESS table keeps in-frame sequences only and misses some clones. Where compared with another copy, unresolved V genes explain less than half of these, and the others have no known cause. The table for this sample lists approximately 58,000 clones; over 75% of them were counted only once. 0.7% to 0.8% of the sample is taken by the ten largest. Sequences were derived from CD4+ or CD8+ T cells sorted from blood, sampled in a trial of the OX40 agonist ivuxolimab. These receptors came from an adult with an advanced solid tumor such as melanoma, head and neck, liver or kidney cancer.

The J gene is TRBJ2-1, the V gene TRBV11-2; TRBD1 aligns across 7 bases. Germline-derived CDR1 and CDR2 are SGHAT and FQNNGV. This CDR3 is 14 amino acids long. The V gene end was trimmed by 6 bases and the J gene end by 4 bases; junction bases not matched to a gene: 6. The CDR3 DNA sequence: TGTGCCAGCAGTTCAGGACAGGATTACAATGAGCAGTTCTTC. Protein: CASSSGQDYNEQFF.

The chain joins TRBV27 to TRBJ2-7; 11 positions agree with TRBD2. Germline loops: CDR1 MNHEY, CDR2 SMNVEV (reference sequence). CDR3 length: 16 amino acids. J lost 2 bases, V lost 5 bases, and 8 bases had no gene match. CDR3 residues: CASSLDSGGATYEQYF. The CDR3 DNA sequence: TGTGCCAGCAGTCTAGATAGCGGGGGGGCCACCTACGAGCAGTACTTC.

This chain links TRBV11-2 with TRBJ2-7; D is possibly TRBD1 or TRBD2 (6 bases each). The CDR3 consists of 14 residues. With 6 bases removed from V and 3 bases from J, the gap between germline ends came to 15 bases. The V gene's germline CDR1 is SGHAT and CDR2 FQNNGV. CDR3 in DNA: TGTGCCAGCAGAGATTTAAGGGGGGTCTACGAGCAGTACTTC. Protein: CASRDLRGVYEQYF.

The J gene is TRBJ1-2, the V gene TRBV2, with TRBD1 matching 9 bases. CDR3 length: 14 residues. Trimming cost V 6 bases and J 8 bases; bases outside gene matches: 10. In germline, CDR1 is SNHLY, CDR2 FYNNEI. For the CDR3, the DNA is TGTGCCAGCAGGGGGGGGACAGGGACGCACGGCTACACCTTC. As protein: CASRGGTGTHGYTF.

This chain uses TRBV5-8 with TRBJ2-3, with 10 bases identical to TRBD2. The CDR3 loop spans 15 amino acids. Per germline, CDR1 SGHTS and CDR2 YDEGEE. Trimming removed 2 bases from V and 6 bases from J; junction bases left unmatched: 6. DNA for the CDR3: TGTGCCAGCAGCTTTAGCGGGGGGTCGGAGGATACGCAGTATTTT. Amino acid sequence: CASSFSGGSEDTQYF. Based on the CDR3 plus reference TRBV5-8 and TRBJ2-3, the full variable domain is EAGVTQSPTHLIKTRGQQATLRCSPISGHTSVYWYQQALGLGLQFLLWYDEGEERNRGNFPPRFSGRQFPNYSSELNVNALELEDSALYLCASSFSGGSEDTQYFGPGTRLTVL.

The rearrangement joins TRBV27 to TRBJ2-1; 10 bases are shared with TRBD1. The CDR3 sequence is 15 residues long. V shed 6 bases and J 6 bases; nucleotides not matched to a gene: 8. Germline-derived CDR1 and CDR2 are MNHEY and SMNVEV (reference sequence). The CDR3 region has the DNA TGTGCCAGCAGAATAGGGACAGGGGTAGGCAATGAGCAGTTCTTC. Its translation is CASRIGTGVGNEQFF.

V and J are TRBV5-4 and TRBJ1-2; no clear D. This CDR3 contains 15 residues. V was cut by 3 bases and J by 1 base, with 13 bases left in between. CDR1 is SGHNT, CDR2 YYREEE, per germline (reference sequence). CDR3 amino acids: CASSSPSVGNYGYTF. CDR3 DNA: TGTGCCAGCAGCTCCCCATCGGTGGGTAACTATGGCTACACCTTC.

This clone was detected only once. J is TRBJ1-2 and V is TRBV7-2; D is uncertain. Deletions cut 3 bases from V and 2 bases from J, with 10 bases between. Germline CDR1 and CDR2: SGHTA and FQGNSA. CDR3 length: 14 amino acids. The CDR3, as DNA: TGTGCCAGCAGCTTGCTCTCAATAAACTATGGCTACACCTTC. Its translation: CASSLLSINYGYTF.

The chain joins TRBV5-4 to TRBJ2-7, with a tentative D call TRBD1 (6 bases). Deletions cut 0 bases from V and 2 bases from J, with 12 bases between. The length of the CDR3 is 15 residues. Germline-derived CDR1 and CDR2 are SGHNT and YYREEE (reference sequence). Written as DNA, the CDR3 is TGTGCCAGCAGCTTGGGGTTAGGACAGACCTACGAGCAGTACTTC. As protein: CASSLGLGQTYEQYF. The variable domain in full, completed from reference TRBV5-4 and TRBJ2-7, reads ETGVTQSPTHLIKTRGQQVTLRCSSQSGHNTVSWYQQALGQGPQFIFQYYREEENGRGNFPPRFSGLQFPNYSSELNVNALELDDSALYLCASSLGLGQTYEQYFGPGTRLTVT.

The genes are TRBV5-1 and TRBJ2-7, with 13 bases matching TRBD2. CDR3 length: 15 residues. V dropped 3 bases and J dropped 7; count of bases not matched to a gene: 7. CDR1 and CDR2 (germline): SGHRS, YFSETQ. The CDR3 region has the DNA TGCGCCAGCAGCTCTCGGACTAGCGGGGGAAGTGAGCAGTACTTC. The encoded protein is CASSSRTSGGSEQYF.

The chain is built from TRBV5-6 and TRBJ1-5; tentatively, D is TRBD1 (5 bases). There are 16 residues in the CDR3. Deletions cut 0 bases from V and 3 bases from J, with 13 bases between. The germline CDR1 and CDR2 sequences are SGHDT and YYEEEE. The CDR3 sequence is CASSLEAGRTNQPQHF. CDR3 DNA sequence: TGTGCCAGCAGCTTGGAGGCAGGGAGGACCAATCAGCCCCAGCATTTT.

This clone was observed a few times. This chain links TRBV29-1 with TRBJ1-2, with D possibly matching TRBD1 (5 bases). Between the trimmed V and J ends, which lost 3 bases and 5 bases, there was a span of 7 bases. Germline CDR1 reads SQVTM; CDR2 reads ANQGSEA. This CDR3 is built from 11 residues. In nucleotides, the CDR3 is TGCAGCGTTGAGGGGGGTTATGGCTACACCTTC. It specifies CSVEGGYGYTF.